This entry concerns a single T cell receptor beta chain. Authors' methods: Estimates of nucleated cell counts were drawn from the amplification of reference gene primers. TCRdb keeps only in-frame clones here, not all; method: immunoSEQ multiplex PCR. The D gene and trimming were derived from the DNA, and the V and J assignments and clone size from that table. The repertoire includes over 300,000 clones, around 85% of them detected once, and about 7% sits in the top ten. In germline, CDR1 is GTSNPN, CDR2 SVGIG (reference sequence). CDR3 length: 15 amino acids. V was cut by 0 bases and J by 5 bases, with 14 bases left in between. The sample is drawn from a study of blood T cell repertoires in COVID-19. About the study: Sample material is recorded as cDNA or gDNA derived from T cells, B-cell-depleted T cells, or PBMCs.

The sequence derives from a human donor in a cohort sampled during active COVID-19. The chain combines TRBV30 with TRBJ2-1; possibly TRBD1 for D (6 bases). Sequenced sample: peripheral blood. CDR3 residues: CAWSVQGNANNEQFF. CDR3 DNA: TGTGCCTGGAGTGTCCAGGGGAATGCGAACAATGAGCAGTTCTTC.